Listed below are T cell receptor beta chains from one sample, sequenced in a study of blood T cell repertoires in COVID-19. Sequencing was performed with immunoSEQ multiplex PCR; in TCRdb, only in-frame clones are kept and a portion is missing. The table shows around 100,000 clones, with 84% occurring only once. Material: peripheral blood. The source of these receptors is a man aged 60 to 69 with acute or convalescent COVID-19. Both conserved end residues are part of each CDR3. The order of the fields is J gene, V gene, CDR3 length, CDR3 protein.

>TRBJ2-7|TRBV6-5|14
CASSYSLSAYEQYF
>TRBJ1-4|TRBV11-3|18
CASSLEEGDSSTNEKLFF
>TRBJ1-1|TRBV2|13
CASSVQGGTEAFF
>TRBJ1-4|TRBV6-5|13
CATSYPGNEKLFF
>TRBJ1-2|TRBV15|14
CATSRGGQNYGYTF
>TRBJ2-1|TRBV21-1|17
CASSPRLLAGTPNEQFF
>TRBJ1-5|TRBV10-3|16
CAISDRGGLSNQPQHF
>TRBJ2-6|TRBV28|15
CASSFLRSGANVLTF
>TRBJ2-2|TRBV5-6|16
CASSRNGQGSTGELFF
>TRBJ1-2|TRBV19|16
CASRPLRDREDYGYTF
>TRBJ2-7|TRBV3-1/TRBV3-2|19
CASSQVPGTGTSGRALAYF
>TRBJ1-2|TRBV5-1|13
CASSLVGVDGYTF